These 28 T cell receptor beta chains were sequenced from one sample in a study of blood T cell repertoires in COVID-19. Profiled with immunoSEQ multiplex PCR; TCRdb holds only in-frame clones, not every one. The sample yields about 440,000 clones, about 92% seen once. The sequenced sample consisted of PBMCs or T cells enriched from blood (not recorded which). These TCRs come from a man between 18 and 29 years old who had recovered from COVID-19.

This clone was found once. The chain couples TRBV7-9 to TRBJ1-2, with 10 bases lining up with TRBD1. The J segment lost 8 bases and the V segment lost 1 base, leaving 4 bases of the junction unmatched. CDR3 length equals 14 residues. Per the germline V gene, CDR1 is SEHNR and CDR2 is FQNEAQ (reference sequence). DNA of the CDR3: TGTGCCAGCAGCTTAGGCGACAGGGGGCGAGGCTACACCTTC. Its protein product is CASSLGDRGRGYTF.

The CDR3 DNA reads as TGTGCCAGCAGCTTAGGTGCGACAGGGAAAACCTACGAGCAGTACTTC. This gives the protein CASSLGATGKTYEQYF. The J gene is TRBJ2-7, the V gene TRBV7-2, with 7 bases matching TRBD1. The CDR3 is made up of 16 amino acids. The V and J ends lost 1 base and 2 bases, in that order; junction bases with no gene match: 8. In germline, CDR1 is SGHTA, CDR2 FQGNSA.

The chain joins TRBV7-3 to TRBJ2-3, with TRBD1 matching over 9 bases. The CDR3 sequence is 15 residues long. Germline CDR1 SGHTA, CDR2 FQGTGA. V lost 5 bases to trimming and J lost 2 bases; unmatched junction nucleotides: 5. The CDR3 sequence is CASSLTGGHTDTQYF. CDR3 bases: TGTGCCAGCAGCCTCACAGGGGGCCACACAGATACGCAGTATTTT.

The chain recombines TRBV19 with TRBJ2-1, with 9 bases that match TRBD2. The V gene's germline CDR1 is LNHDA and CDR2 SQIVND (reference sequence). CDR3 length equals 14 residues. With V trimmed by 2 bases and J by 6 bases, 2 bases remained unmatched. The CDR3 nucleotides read TGTGCCAGTAGTATATTAGCGGGGGCCAATGAGCAGTTCTTC. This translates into CASSILAGANEQFF.

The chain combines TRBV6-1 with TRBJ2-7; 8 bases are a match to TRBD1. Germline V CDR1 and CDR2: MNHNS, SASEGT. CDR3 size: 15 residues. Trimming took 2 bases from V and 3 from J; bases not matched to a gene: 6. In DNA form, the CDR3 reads TGTGCCAGCAGTGAAATGTTGGGGACAGGCTACGAGCAGTACTTC. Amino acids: CASSEMLGTGYEQYF.

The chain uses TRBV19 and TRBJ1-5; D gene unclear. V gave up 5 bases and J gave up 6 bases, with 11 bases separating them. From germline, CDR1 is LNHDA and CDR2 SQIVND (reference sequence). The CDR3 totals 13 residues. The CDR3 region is CASSSWTGQPQHF. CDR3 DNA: TGTGCCAGTAGTTCGTGGACTGGTCAGCCCCAGCATTTT.

The CDR3 loop reads CASSPSGQGDTEAFF. The CDR3 nucleotides are TGTGCCAGCAGTCCTTCCGGACAGGGAGACACTGAAGCTTTCTTT. V is TRBV6-6 and J is TRBJ1-1; 8 nucleotides line up with TRBD1. CDR3 length equals 15 residues. Per the germline V gene, CDR1 is MNHNY and CDR2 is SVGAGI (reference sequence). Trimming removed 5 bases from V and 3 bases from J; junction bases left unmatched: 8.

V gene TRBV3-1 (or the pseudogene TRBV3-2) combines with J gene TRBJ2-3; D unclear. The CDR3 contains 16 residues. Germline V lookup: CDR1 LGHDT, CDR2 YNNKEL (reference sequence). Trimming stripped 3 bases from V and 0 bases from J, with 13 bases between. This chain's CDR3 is CASSQEIGLSTDTQYF. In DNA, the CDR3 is TGTGCCAGCAGCCAGGAGATAGGCCTTAGCACAGATACGCAGTATTTT.

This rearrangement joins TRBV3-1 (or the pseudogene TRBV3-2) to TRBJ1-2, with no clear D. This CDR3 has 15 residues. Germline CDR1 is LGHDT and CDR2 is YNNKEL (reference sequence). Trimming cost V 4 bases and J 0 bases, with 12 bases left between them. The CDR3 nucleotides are TGTGCCAGCAGCCCGACCGGAGGGACTAACTATGGCTACACCTTC. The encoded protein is CASSPTGGTNYGYTF.

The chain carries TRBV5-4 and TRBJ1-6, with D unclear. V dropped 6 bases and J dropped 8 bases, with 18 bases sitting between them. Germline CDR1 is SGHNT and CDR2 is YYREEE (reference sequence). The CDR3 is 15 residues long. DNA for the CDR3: TGTGCCAGCAAGAGCCCCACCCCTCCCGATTCACCCCTCCACTTT. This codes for CASKSPTPPDSPLHF.

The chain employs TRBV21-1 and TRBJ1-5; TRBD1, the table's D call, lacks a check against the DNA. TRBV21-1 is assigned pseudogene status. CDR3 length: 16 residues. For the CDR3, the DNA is TGTGCCAGCAGCAATACACAGGGGGCCCGTAATCAGCCCCAGCATTTT. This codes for CASSNTQGARNQPQHF.

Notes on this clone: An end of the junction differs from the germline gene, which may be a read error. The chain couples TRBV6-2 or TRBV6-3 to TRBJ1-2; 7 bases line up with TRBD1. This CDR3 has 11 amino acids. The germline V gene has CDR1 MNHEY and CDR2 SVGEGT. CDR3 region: CASSRDRVLSF. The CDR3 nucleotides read TGTGCCAGCAGCCGCGACAGGGTCCTTTCGTTC.

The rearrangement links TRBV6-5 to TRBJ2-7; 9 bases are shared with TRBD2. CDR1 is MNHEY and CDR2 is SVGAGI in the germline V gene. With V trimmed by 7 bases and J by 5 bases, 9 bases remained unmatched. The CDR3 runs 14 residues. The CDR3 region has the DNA TGTGCCAGCACCTTGGCCGGGACTAGCAACGAGCAGTACTTC. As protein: CASTLAGTSNEQYF.

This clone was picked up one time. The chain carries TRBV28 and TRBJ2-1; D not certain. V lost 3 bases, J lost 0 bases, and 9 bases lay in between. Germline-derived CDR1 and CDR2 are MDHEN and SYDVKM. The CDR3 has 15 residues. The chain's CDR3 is CASSLHTSSYNEQFF. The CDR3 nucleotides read TGTGCCAGCAGTTTGCACACCAGCTCCTACAATGAGCAGTTCTTC.

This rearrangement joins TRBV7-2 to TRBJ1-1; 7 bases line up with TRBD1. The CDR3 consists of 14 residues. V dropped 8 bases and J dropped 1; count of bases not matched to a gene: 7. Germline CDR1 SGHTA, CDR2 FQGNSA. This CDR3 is CASGPGQRNTEAFF. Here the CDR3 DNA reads TGTGCCAGCGGTCCGGGACAGAGGAACACTGAAGCTTTCTTT. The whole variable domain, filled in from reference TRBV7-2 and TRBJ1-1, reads GAGVSQSPSNKVTEKGKDVELRCDPISGHTALYWYRQSLGQGLEFLIYFQGNSAPDKSGLPSDRFSAERTGGSVSTLTIQRTQQEDSAVYLCASGPGQRNTEAFFGQGTRLTVV.

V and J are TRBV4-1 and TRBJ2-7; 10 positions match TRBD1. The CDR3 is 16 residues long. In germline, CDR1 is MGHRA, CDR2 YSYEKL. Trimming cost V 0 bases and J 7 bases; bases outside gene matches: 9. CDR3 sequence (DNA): TGCGCCAGCAGCCAAGAGAAAACGGGACAGGGGTGGGAGCAGTACTTC. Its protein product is CASSQEKTGQGWEQYF.

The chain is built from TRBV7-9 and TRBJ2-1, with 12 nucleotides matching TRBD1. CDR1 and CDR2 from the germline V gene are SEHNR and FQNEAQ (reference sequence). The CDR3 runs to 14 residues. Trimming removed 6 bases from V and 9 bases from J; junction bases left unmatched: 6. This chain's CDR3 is CASRAGQGAGEQFF. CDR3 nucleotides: TGTGCCAGCAGGGCGGGACAGGGGGCCGGTGAGCAGTTCTTC.

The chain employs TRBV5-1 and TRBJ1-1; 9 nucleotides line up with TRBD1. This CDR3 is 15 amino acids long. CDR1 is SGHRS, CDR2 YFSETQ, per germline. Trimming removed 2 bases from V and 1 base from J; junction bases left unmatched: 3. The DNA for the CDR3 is TGCGCCAGCAGCTTCACAGGGGGCTGGAACACTGAAGCTTTCTTT. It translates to CASSFTGGWNTEAFF.

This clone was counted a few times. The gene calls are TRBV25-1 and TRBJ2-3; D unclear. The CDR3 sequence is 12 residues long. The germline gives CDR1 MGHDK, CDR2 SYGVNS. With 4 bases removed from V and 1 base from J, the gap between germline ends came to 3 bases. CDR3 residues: CASSAGTDTQYF. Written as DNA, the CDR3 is TGTGCCAGCAGTGCCGGCACAGATACGCAGTATTTT.

The CDR3 coding sequence is TGTGCCAGCAGCCAAGGACAGTCCACTGAAGCTTTCTTT. As protein: CASSQGQSTEAFF. The chain employs TRBV3-1 (or the pseudogene TRBV3-2) and TRBJ1-1; D is possibly TRBD1 (5 bases). CDR3 size: 13 residues. CDR1 and CDR2 from the germline V gene are LGHDT and YNNKEL (reference sequence). Trimming removed 1 base at V and 4 bases at J, with 7 bases between.

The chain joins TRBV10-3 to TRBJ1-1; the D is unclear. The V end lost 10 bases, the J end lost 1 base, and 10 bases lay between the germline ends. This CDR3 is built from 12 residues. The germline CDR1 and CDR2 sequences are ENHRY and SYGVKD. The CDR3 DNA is TGTGCCACCGGCCGGGAGAACACTGAAGCTTTCTTT. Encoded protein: CATGRENTEAFF.

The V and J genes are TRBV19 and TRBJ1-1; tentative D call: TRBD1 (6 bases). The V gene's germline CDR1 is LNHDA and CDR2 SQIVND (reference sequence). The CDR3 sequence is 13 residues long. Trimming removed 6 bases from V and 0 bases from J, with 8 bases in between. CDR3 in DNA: TGTGCCAGTAGCTACAGGGTGAACACTGAAGCTTTCTTT. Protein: CASSYRVNTEAFF.

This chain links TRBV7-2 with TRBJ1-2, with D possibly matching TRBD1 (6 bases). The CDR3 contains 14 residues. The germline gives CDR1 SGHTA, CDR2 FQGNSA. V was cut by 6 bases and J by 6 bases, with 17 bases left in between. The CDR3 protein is CASSEVGARDGYTF. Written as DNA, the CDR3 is TGTGCCAGCAGTGAAGTGGGGGCCCGGGATGGCTACACCTTC.

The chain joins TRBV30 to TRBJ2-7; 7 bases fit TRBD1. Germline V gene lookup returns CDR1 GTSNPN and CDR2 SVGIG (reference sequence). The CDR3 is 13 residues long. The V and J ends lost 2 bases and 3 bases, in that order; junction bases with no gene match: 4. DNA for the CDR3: TGTGCCTGGAGTCGAAGACAGGGCTACGAGCAGTACTTC. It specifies CAWSRRQGYEQYF.

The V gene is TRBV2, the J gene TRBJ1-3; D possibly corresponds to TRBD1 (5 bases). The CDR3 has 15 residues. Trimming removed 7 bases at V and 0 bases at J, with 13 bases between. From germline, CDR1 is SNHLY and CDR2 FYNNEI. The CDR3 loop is CASKIDRPSGNTIYF. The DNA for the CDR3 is TGTGCCAGCAAGATAGACAGACCCTCTGGAAACACCATATATTTT.

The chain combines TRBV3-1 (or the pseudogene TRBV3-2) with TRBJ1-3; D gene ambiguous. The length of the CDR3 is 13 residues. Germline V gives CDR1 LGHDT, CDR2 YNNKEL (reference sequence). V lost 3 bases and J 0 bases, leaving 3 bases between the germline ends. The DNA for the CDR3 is TGTGCCAGCAGCCACATCTCTGGAAACACCATATATTTT. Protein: CASSHISGNTIYF.

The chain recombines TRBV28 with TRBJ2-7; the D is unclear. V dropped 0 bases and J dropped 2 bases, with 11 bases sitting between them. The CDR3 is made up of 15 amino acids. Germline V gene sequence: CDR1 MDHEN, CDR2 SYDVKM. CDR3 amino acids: CASSLWAAPAYEQYF. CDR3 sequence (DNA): TGTGCCAGCAGTTTATGGGCAGCGCCGGCCTACGAGCAGTACTTC.

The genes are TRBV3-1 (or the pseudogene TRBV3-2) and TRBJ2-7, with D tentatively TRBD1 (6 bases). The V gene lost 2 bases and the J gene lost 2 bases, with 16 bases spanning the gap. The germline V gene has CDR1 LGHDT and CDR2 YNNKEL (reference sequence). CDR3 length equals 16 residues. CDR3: CASSQLTGLGPYEQYF. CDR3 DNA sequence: TGTGCCAGCAGCCAACTCACAGGGCTTGGACCCTACGAGCAGTACTTC.